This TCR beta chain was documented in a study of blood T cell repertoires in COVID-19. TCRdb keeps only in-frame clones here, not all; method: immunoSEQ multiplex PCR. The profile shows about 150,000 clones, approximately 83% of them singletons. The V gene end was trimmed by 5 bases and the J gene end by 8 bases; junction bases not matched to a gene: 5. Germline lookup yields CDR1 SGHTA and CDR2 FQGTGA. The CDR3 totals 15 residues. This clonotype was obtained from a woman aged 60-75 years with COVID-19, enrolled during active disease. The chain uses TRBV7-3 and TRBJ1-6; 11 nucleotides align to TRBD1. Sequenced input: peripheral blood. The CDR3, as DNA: TGTGCCAGCAGCACCGGACAGGGGGCTTATTCACCCCTCCACTTT. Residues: CASSTGQGAYSPLHF.